This is a list of T cell receptor beta chains from one sample in a study of tumor-infiltrating lymphocytes in primary liver carcinoma. MiXCR was run by TCRdb on the multiplex PCR reads, yielding one entry per CDR3 protein. Of approximately 330,000 distinct CDR3 sequences in the sample, 65% are singletons; the top ten hold about 6.5%. Sequences were obtained from peripheral blood. The receptors originated from a man in his forties or fifties with primary liver carcinoma and hepatitis B virus infection. Both conserved end residues are part of each CDR3. The D gene is left open where the match is weak. Clone size is shown for a subset of rows, as once, few, many or a class of expanded clone.

d_call: NA
clone_size: NA
j_call: TRBJ2-7
v_call: TRBV5-4
cdr3_aa: CASSVPGLDEQYF
cdr3_nt: TGTGCCAGCAGCGTCCCAGGGCTGGACGAACAGTACTTC

d_call: TRBD1
clone_size: few
j_call: TRBJ2-2
v_call: TRBV24-1
cdr3_aa: CATRLTGDTGELFF
cdr3_nt: TGTGCCACCAGGCTGACAGGGGACACCGGGGAGCTGTTTTTT

d_call: NA
clone_size: NA
j_call: TRBJ2-7
v_call: TRBV11-2
cdr3_aa: CASTLVLGAYEQQF
cdr3_nt: TGTGCCAGCACTCTGGTACTCGGGGCCTACGAGCAGCAGTTC

d_call: TRBD2
clone_size: many
j_call: TRBJ2-5
v_call: TRBV4-1
cdr3_aa: CASSQPSGIGETQYF
cdr3_nt: TGCGCCAGCAGCCAACCTAGCGGGATTGGTGAGACCCAGTACTTC

d_call: TRBD2
clone_size: NA
j_call: TRBJ2-7
v_call: TRBV13
cdr3_aa: CARSSRASGRHEQYF
cdr3_nt: TGTGCCAGGAGCTCCCGGGCTAGCGGGAGGCACGAGCAGTACTTC

d_call: NA
clone_size: NA
j_call: TRBJ2-3
v_call: TRBV5-4
cdr3_aa: CASSVEDRDTQYF
cdr3_nt: TGTGCCAGCAGCGTGGAGGACAGAGATACGCAGTATTTT

d_call: TRBD1
clone_size: many
j_call: TRBJ1-6
v_call: TRBV6-5
cdr3_aa: CASSSPGQGLYNSPLHF
cdr3_nt: TGTGCCAGCAGTTCCCCGGGACAGGGCCTCTATAATTCACCCCTCCACTTT

d_call: TRBD1
clone_size: many
j_call: TRBJ1-2
v_call: TRBV29-1
cdr3_aa: CSTRTAGTERYTF
cdr3_nt: TGCAGCACCCGGACAGCAGGGACAGAGCGCTACACCTTC

d_call: TRBD1
clone_size: few
j_call: TRBJ1-6
v_call: TRBV13
cdr3_aa: CASSFTGQGLSPLHF
cdr3_nt: TGTGCCAGCAGCTTTACGGGACAGGGGCTTTCACCCCTCCACTTT

d_call: TRBD1
clone_size: NA
j_call: TRBJ1-2
v_call: TRBV5-6
cdr3_aa: CASSLTGTGGYTF
cdr3_nt: TGTGCCAGCAGCTTGACTGGGACAGGAGGCTACACATTC

d_call: TRBD1
clone_size: few
j_call: TRBJ1-1
v_call: TRBV6-6
cdr3_aa: CTISAPGQGISEAFF
cdr3_nt: TGTACCATCAGCGCACCGGGACAGGGAATCTCTGAAGCTTTCTTT

d_call: TRBD2
clone_size: many
j_call: TRBJ2-5
v_call: TRBV6-5
cdr3_aa: CASSTPWRAGQETQYF
cdr3_nt: TGTGCCAGCAGTACCCCCTGGAGAGCGGGGCAAGAGACCCAGTACTTC

d_call: NA
clone_size: NA
j_call: TRBJ1-2
v_call: TRBV11-1
cdr3_aa: CASSSGTPHGHTF
cdr3_nt: TGCGCCAGCAGCTCCGGGACTCCGCACGGCCACACCTTC

d_call: NA
clone_size: NA
j_call: TRBJ2-2
v_call: TRBV11-3
cdr3_aa: CASSLSSTGELFF
cdr3_nt: TGTGCCAGCAGCTTATCTAGCACCGGGGAACTGTTTTTT

d_call: NA
clone_size: NA
j_call: TRBJ2-2
v_call: TRBV7-8
cdr3_aa: CASSLVSVRANTGELFF
cdr3_nt: TGTGCCAGCAGCTTAGTTAGCGTGAGAGCTAACACCGGGGAGCTGTTTTTT

d_call: NA
clone_size: few
j_call: TRBJ1-2
v_call: TRBV5-1
cdr3_aa: CASSLAGGPDYGYTF
cdr3_nt: TGCGCCAGCAGCTTGGCTGGGGGGCCCGACTATGGCTACACCTTC

d_call: NA
clone_size: NA
j_call: TRBJ2-3
v_call: TRBV30
cdr3_aa: CAWSGALAGYSTDTQYF
cdr3_nt: TGTGCCTGGAGTGGGGCCTTAGCAGGGTATAGCACAGATACGCAGTATTTT

d_call: TRBD1
clone_size: few
j_call: TRBJ2-3
v_call: TRBV5-1
cdr3_aa: CASSVDRADTQYF
cdr3_nt: TGCGCCAGCAGCGTCGACAGGGCAGATACGCAGTATTTT

d_call: NA
clone_size: once
j_call: TRBJ2-1
v_call: TRBV4-1
cdr3_aa: CASSQDWGPYNEQFF
cdr3_nt: TGCGCCAGCAGCCAAGATTGGGGTCCCTACAATGAGCAGTTCTTC

d_call: TRBD1
clone_size: many
j_call: TRBJ2-7
v_call: TRBV6-5
cdr3_aa: CASSYRGQGPYEQYF
cdr3_nt: TGTGCCAGCAGTTACCGGGGACAGGGGCCCTACGAGCAGTACTTC

d_call: NA
clone_size: once
j_call: TRBJ1-4
v_call: TRBV30
cdr3_aa: CAWGDNEKLFF
cdr3_nt: TGTGCCTGGGGTGATAATGAAAAACTGTTTTTT

d_call: NA
clone_size: NA
j_call: TRBJ2-7
v_call: TRBV12-2
cdr3_aa: CASRPPSLPRKSSYEQYF
cdr3_nt: TGTGCAAGTCGCCCCCCGTCCCTACCAAGAAAAAGCTCCTACGAGCAGTACTTC

d_call: TRBD2
clone_size: NA
j_call: TRBJ2-5
v_call: TRBV29-1
cdr3_aa: CSVEDLLAGGPETQYF
cdr3_nt: TGCAGCGTTGAAGATCTCCTAGCGGGAGGTCCAGAGACCCAATACTTC

d_call: TRBD1
clone_size: NA
j_call: TRBJ1-5
v_call: TRBV15
cdr3_aa: CATSWGQGNNQPQHF
cdr3_nt: TGTGCCACCAGTTGGGGACAGGGGAACAATCAGCCCCAGCATTTT

d_call: NA
clone_size: NA
j_call: TRBJ1-1
v_call: TRBV30
cdr3_aa: CAWGVSGPNTEAFF
cdr3_nt: TGTGCCTGGGGCGTATCGGGACCGAACACTGAAGCTTTCTTT

d_call: TRBD1
clone_size: few
j_call: TRBJ2-7
v_call: TRBV6-1
cdr3_aa: CASSMETGVPYEQYF
cdr3_nt: TGTGCCAGCAGTATGGAGACAGGGGTCCCCTACGAGCAGTACTTC

d_call: NA
clone_size: many
j_call: TRBJ2-7
v_call: TRBV12-3/TRBV12-4
cdr3_aa: CASSFVSGPSLYEQYF
cdr3_nt: TGTGCCAGCAGTTTTGTCTCCGGGCCATCCCTCTACGAGCAGTACTTC

d_call: NA
clone_size: NA
j_call: TRBJ2-1
v_call: TRBV12-3/TRBV12-4
cdr3_aa: CASSMDSSFNEHFF
cdr3_nt: TGTGCCAGCAGTATGGACAGCTCCTTCAATGAGCACTTCTTC

d_call: NA
clone_size: NA
j_call: TRBJ2-3
v_call: TRBV28
cdr3_aa: CASSLASGTDTQYF
cdr3_nt: TGTGCCAGCAGTTTAGCGTCGGGCACAGATACGCAGTATTTT

d_call: TRBD1
clone_size: NA
j_call: TRBJ2-1
v_call: TRBV30
cdr3_aa: CARDGDRGVSEQFF
cdr3_nt: TGTGCCCGGGACGGGGACAGGGGTGTAAGTGAGCAGTTCTTC

d_call: NA
clone_size: NA
j_call: TRBJ2-7
v_call: TRBV11-2
cdr3_aa: CASSTDYEQYF
cdr3_nt: TGTGCCAGCTCCACCGACTACGAGCAGTACTTC

d_call: TRBD2
clone_size: few
j_call: TRBJ2-7
v_call: TRBV5-1
cdr3_aa: CASSLEGLVVYEQYF
cdr3_nt: TGCGCCAGCAGCTTGGAGGGACTAGTGGTCTACGAGCAGTACTTC

d_call: NA
clone_size: NA
j_call: TRBJ1-1
v_call: TRBV11-2
cdr3_aa: CASSFRRQSMKTEAFF
cdr3_nt: TGTGCCAGCAGCTTCCGGCGGCAAAGCATGAAGACTGAAGCTTTCTTT

d_call: NA
clone_size: NA
j_call: TRBJ2-1
v_call: TRBV5-1
cdr3_aa: CASTSGTEGNEQFF
cdr3_nt: TGCGCCAGCACCTCAGGGACCGAGGGGAATGAACAGTTCTTC

d_call: NA
clone_size: NA
j_call: TRBJ2-7
v_call: TRBV4-2
cdr3_aa: CASSQDQSVRNYERYF
cdr3_nt: TGTGCCAGCAGCCAAGATCAAAGCGTGAGGAACTACGAGCGGTACTTC

d_call: NA
clone_size: many
j_call: TRBJ1-5
v_call: TRBV12-3/TRBV12-4
cdr3_aa: CASSPRGAASNQPQHF
cdr3_nt: TGTGCCAGCAGCCCACGCGGGGCCGCCAGCAATCAGCCCCAGCATTTT

d_call: NA
clone_size: NA
j_call: TRBJ1-2
v_call: TRBV5-4
cdr3_aa: CASSDPGGCYGYTF
cdr3_nt: TGTGCCAGCAGCGACCCCGGGGGCTGCTATGGCTACACCTTC